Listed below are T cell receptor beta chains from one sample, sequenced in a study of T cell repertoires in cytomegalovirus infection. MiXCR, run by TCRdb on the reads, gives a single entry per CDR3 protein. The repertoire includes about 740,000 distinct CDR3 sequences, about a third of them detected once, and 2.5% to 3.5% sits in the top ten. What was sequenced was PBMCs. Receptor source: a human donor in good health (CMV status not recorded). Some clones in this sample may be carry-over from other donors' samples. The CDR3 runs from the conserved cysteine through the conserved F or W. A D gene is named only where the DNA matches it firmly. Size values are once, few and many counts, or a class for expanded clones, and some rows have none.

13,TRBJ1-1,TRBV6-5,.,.,CASSYRGSTEAFF,TGTGCCAGCAGTTATAGAGGGAGCACTGAAGCTTTCTTT
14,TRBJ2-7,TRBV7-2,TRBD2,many,CASSPASGKSEQYF,TGTGCCAGCAGCCCTGCTAGCGGGAAGAGTGAGCAGTACTTC
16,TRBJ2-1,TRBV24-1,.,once,CATSDSDTSKWNAQFF,TGTGCCACCAGTGATTCAGACACCTCAAAGTGGAATGCGCAGTTCTTC
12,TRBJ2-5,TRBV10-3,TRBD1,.,CATSTGPETQYF,TGTGCCACATCGACAGGGCCAGAGACCCAGTACTTC
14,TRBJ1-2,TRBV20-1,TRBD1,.,CSAIGGLSDYGYTF,TGCAGTGCCATAGGGGGCCTGAGCGACTATGGCTACACCTTC
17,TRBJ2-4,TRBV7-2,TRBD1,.,CASSLSSSGGTKNIQSF,TGTGCCAGCAGCTTATCCTCGTCAGGGGGAACAAAAAACATTCAGTCCTTC
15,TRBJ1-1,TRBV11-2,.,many,CASSPREGRNTEAFF,TGTGCCAGCAGCCCAAGGGAGGGGAGAAACACTGAAGCTTTCTTT
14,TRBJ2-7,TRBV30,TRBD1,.,CAWSRADRAYEQYF,TGTGCCTGGAGTCGTGCGGACAGGGCTTACGAGCAGTACTTC
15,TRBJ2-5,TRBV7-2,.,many,CASSLVGVGPETQYF,TGTGCCAGCAGCTTAGTAGGAGTGGGGCCCGAGACCCAGTACTTC
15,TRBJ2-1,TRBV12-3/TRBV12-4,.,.,CASRTGTNSYNEQFF,TGTGCCAGCAGGACCGGGACCAACTCCTACAATGAGCAGTTCTTC
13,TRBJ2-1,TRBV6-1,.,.,CASNVGDYNEQFF,TGTGCCAGCAATGTAGGAGACTACAATGAGCAGTTCTTC
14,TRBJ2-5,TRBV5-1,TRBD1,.,CASSIWTGQETQYF,TGCGCCAGCAGCATTTGGACAGGGCAAGAGACCCAGTACTTC
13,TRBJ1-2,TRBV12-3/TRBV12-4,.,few,CASSLQVAYGYTF,TGTGCCAGCAGTTTACAGGTAGCCTATGGCTACACCTTC
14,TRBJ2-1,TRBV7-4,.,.,CASSYGSSYNEQFF,TGTGCCAGCAGCTATGGCAGCTCCTACAATGAGCAGTTCTTC
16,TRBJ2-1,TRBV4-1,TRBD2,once,CASSQAWTSGVYEQFF,TGCGCCAGCAGCCAAGCGTGGACTAGCGGGGTCTATGAGCAGTTCTTC
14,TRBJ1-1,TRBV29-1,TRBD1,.,CSVVDRAMNTEAFF,TGCAGCGTTGTGGACAGGGCGATGAACACTGAAGCTTTCTTT
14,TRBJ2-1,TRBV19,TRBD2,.,CASNPGLAANEQFF,TGTGCCAGTAATCCGGGACTAGCGGCCAATGAGCAGTTCTTC